This T cell receptor (beta chain) was recovered during a study of Graves' ophthalmopathy and Graves' hyperthyroidism. The V end lost 4 bases, the J end lost 1 base, and 14 bases lay between the germline ends. The CDR3 has 17 residues. This clonotype was found a few times. Amplified TCR beta CDR3 regions were obtained using RNA transcripts as template. The workflow started with a first-round RT-PCR run with HTBI primers and then moved on to a second-round multiplex PCR. TCRdb fed the multiplex PCR reads into MiXCR, producing one record per CDR3 protein. The sample lists about 640,000 distinct CDR3 sequences, roughly 41% occurring once.

The J gene is TRBJ2-6, the V gene TRBV12-3 or TRBV12-4, with a weak D call TRBD2 (5 bases). What was sequenced was peripheral blood. This TCR was sampled from an adult man with Graves' ophthalmopathy. The CDR3 protein is CASSSGWSGSGANVLTF. The CDR3 DNA is TGTGCCAGCAGTTCCGGATGGTCGGGGTCTGGGGCCAACGTCCTGACTTTC.